Shown below are 8 T cell receptor beta chains from a single sample sequenced in a study of T cells in Graves' hyperthyroidism and ophthalmopathy. TCR beta CDR3 sequences were amplified from RNA transcripts. In the first-round RT-PCR of the TCR CDR3, the HTBI primer set was used. TCRdb re-called the multiplex PCR reads with MiXCR, one entry per CDR3 protein. This sample carries a few hundred thousand distinct CDR3 sequences, less than 25% of them seen once, and the ten largest clones take more than 25%. Sequenced sample: blood. Source of these receptors: a man between 18 and 29 years old with Graves' hyperthyroidism.

This clonotype was detected a few times. The chain employs TRBV6-5 and TRBJ1-1; 7 bases are shared with TRBD1. The CDR3 consists of 15 residues. Germline CDR1 and CDR2: MNHEY and SVGAGI. After removal of 4 bases from V and 0 bases from J, the junction contained 5 bases not matched to a gene. The DNA for the CDR3 is TGTGCCAGCAGTTTTGAGACAGGGATGAACACTGAAGCTTTCTTT. Translating it yields CASSFETGMNTEAFF.

The rearrangement links TRBV5-1 to TRBJ1-1; D remains ambiguous. The germline gives CDR1 SGHRS, CDR2 YFSETQ. This CDR3 has 12 residues. Between the trimmed V and J ends, which lost 5 bases and 6 bases, there was a span of 11 bases. The CDR3, as DNA: TGCGCCAGCAGGAAAGAAACACCTGAAGCTTTCTTT. This gives the protein CASRKETPEAFF.

There are many counts of this clonotype. The genes are TRBV18 and TRBJ1-1; unclear D gene. The CDR3 length is 15 residues. V lost 3 bases to trimming and J lost 2 bases, with 13 bases between them. Germline lookup yields CDR1 KGHSH and CDR2 LQKENI. The chain's CDR3 is CASSPLRGGNTEAFF. The CDR3 bases are TGTGCCAGCTCACCTCTCCGGGGAGGAAACACTGAAGCTTTCTTT.

Note on this clonotype: At one boundary the junction diverges from the germline segment, which might be a read error. V is TRBV20-1 and J is TRBJ2-7; TRBD1 matches at 8 bases. CDR1 and CDR2 (germline): DFQATT, SNEGSKA (reference sequence). The length of the CDR3 is 11 residues. The CDR3 coding sequence is TGTAGGGCCAGGGGGCAGTACGAGCAGTACTTC. It codes for CRARGQYEQYF.

This clonotype was observed a handful of times. The rearrangement links TRBV5-1 to TRBJ2-2; 12 positions agree with TRBD2. There are 16 residues in the CDR3. V trimming: 3 bases; J trimming: 5 bases; junction bases outside the gene matches: 5. Germline V lookup: CDR1 SGHRS, CDR2 YFSETQ. The chain's CDR3 is CASSSLAGGRTGELFF. CDR3 DNA: TGCGCCAGCAGCTCCCTAGCGGGGGGGCGTACCGGGGAGCTGTTTTTT.

This clonotype was seen once. V is TRBV6-5 and J is TRBJ2-7; TRBD1 matches at 10 bases. This CDR3 comprises 14 residues. With V trimmed by 2 bases and J by 5 bases, 3 bases remained unmatched. CDR1 MNHEY and CDR2 SVGAGI come from the germline V gene. Here the CDR3 reads CASSYRGQGDEQYF. As DNA, the CDR3 is TGTGCCAGCAGTTACCGAGGACAGGGGGACGAGCAGTACTTC.

The table lists this clonotype with many counts. V usage is TRBV6-1 and J usage is TRBJ2-5; D is ambiguous. This CDR3 contains 11 residues. V lost 8 bases and J lost 5, with 9 bases in between. The V gene's germline CDR1 is MNHNS and CDR2 SASEGT. The CDR3 coding sequence is TGTGCCAGCGTTGGGATGGAGACCCAGTACTTC. Translated, it gives CASVGMETQYF.

This clonotype has ten or more counts. The gene calls are TRBV2 and TRBJ1-5, with D uncertain. Trimming removed 6 bases from V and 1 base from J, with 7 bases in between. Germline V gene data show CDR1 as SNHLY and CDR2 as FYNNEI. The CDR3 length is 13 residues. CDR3 protein: CASSTESNQPQHF. CDR3 bases: TGTGCCAGCAGCACCGAGAGCAATCAGCCCCAGCATTTT.